These 26 T cell receptor beta chains came from one sample sequenced in a study of cytomegalovirus exposure and HLA in healthy donors. Vbeta (60) and Jbeta (13) primers were used in the PCR. Sequencing used immunoSEQ multiplex PCR; TCRdb keeps in-frame clones, though not all of them. The sample includes about 160,000 clones, more than 70% of them seen just once. Sequencing was done on a sample of PBMCs. Receptors were obtained from a man in his 60s in good health and CMV-seronegative.

This clone has only a few counts. The CDR3 loop reads CASSFVGAVGSYEQYF. The CDR3 nucleotides read TGTGCCAGCAGCTTTGTGGGGGCGGTGGGCTCCTACGAGCAGTACTTC. The chain joins TRBV7-2 to TRBJ2-7; D is perhaps TRBD1 (6 bases). Trimming removed 3 bases from V and 0 bases from J, with 15 bases in between. Per the germline V gene, CDR1 is SGHTA and CDR2 is FQGNSA. The CDR3 covers 16 residues.

The rearrangement joins TRBV28 to TRBJ2-2; D perhaps matches TRBD1 (6 bases). The CDR3 covers 14 residues. Trimming left V 10 bases short and J 0 bases short, with 12 bases between. CDR1 and CDR2 from the germline V gene are MDHEN and SYDVKM. CDR3 nucleotides: TGTGCCATTCCGGACAGCACGAACACCGGGGAGCTGTTTTTT. Protein product: CAIPDSTNTGELFF.

The CDR3 here is CASRLAGVPDTQYF. DNA for the CDR3: TGTGCCAGCAGGCTAGCGGGGGTTCCAGATACGCAGTATTTT. The chain has TRBV6-5 and TRBJ2-3, with TRBD2 identical over 10 bases. The germline gives CDR1 MNHEY, CDR2 SVGAGI. This CDR3 contains 14 residues. V shed 6 bases, J shed 4 bases, and the junction held 4 bases outside the gene matches.

A few counts support this clone. The rearrangement uses TRBV7-8 and TRBJ1-5, with 9 bases lining up with TRBD1. This CDR3 is 16 amino acids long. Germline-derived CDR1 and CDR2 are SGHVS and FQNEAQ. The J segment lost 2 bases and the V segment lost 4 bases, leaving 6 bases of the junction unmatched. The CDR3 spells CASSSYRGRGNQPQHF. CDR3 nucleotides: TGTGCCAGCAGCTCCTACAGGGGGCGAGGCAATCAGCCCCAGCATTTT.

The sample holds many counts of this clone. The V and J genes are TRBV4-1 and TRBJ1-5; 7 bases match TRBD1. With V trimmed by 0 bases and J by 7 bases, 6 bases remained unmatched. CDR3 size: 15 residues. Germline V CDR1 and CDR2: MGHRA, YSYEKL. This CDR3 reads CASSQDETGRQPQHF. In nucleotides, the CDR3 is TGCGCCAGCAGCCAAGATGAGACAGGGCGGCAGCCCCAGCATTTT.

The chain recombines TRBV10-2 with TRBJ2-4, with a possible D match to TRBD1 (5 bases). The CDR3 has 14 residues. Germline lookup yields CDR1 WSHSY and CDR2 SAAADI. The germline V and J ends were trimmed by 4 bases and 8 bases, with 15 bases remaining between them. The CDR3 reads CASSAPRQIDIQYF. The CDR3 DNA follows: TGCGCCAGCAGTGCTCCCCGACAGATTGACATTCAGTACTTC.

In the case of this clone: The same CDR3 can be traced to other DNA sequences in this sample. The chain employs TRBV6-5 and TRBJ1-1; possibly TRBD1 for D (6 bases). The CDR3 is 13 residues long. V lost 6 bases to trimming and J lost 3 bases, with 11 bases between them. CDR1 is MNHEY, CDR2 SVGAGI, per germline. The CDR3 region has the DNA TGTGCCAGCAGAGGGGGACCGCACACTGAAGCTTTCTTT. It encodes CASRGGPHTEAFF.

This clone was detected a few times. V gene TRBV10-3 combines with J gene TRBJ2-5, with 9 bases lining up with TRBD2. The J call could be wrong; TRBJ2-7 is a better fit for the DNA end. Germline CDR1 ENHRY, CDR2 SYGVKD. This CDR3 comprises 16 residues. The CDR3 DNA follows: TGTGCCATCAGTGAGTCTGAGACTAGCGGCTCCTACGAGCAGTACTTC. It encodes CAISESETSGSYEQYF.

This rearrangement joins TRBV30 to TRBJ1-2, with D perhaps TRBD1 (5 bases). V gave up 0 bases and J gave up 9 bases, with 14 bases separating them. Germline V gene sequence: CDR1 GTSNPN, CDR2 SVGIG (reference sequence). CDR3 size: 13 residues. The CDR3 coding sequence is TGTGCCTGGAGTGTAAACGGGGGAGTTCGCTACACCTTC. Translation gives CAWSVNGGVRYTF.

The rearrangement uses TRBV7-2 and TRBJ2-2; D is possibly TRBD2 (6 bases). V lost 5 bases and J lost 6, with 16 bases in between. The CDR3 has 15 residues. Germline V gene data show CDR1 as SGHTA and CDR2 as FQGNSA. Here the CDR3 DNA reads TGTGCCAGCAGCAGATCTGGGGGGTCGGCCGGGGAGCTGTTTTTT. Translated, it gives CASSRSGGSAGELFF.

The rearrangement uses TRBV5-4 and TRBJ1-4, with 9 positions matching TRBD1. The germline CDR1 and CDR2 sequences are SGHNT and YYREEE (reference sequence). V lost 4 bases and J lost 7; bases outside the gene matches: 8. The CDR3 runs 15 residues. The CDR3 loop reads CASSLGQGLGEKLFF. As DNA, the CDR3 is TGTGCCAGCAGCCTCGGACAGGGGCTCGGTGAAAAACTGTTTTTT.

This clone was seen a few times. The chain recombines TRBV11-2 with TRBJ1-2; a weak D match, TRBD1 (6 bases). V lost 0 bases, J lost 9 bases, and 14 bases lay in between. Per germline, CDR1 SGHAT and CDR2 FQNNGV. There are 14 residues in the CDR3. The CDR3 sequence is CASSLEAQGGRYTF. Here the CDR3 DNA reads TGTGCCAGCAGCTTAGAAGCACAGGGTGGGCGCTACACCTTC.

The V and J genes are TRBV5-1 and TRBJ2-5; 8 nucleotides align to TRBD2. CDR1 and CDR2 (germline): SGHRS, YFSETQ. There are 15 residues in the CDR3. J gave up 5 bases and V 4 bases, and 10 bases lay outside the gene matches. DNA of the CDR3: TGCGCCAGCAGCGTGACGGGGGGGCCCGGGGAGACCCAGTACTTC. This encodes CASSVTGGPGETQYF.

The V and J genes are TRBV5-1 and TRBJ1-1; a possible D gene is TRBD1 (5 bases). V lost 6 bases to trimming and J lost 1 base, with 16 bases between them. Germline V gene lookup returns CDR1 SGHRS and CDR2 YFSETQ. This CDR3 spans 15 amino acids. The CDR3 DNA reads as TGCGCCAGCACCAGGCAGGGAAATGGGAACACTGAAGCTTTCTTT. This codes for CASTRQGNGNTEAFF.

A few counts support this clone. The chain links TRBV6-5 to TRBJ1-4, with 8 bases that match TRBD1. V lost 5 bases, J lost 4 bases, and 6 bases stayed unmatched. The CDR3 has 15 amino acids. Germline CDR1 MNHEY, CDR2 SVGAGI. The CDR3 bases are TGTGCCAGCAGTCGGACAGGGCGTAATAATGAAAAACTGTTTTTT. Translating gives CASSRTGRNNEKLFF.

V gene TRBV11-2 combines with J gene TRBJ2-1; no clear D. Germline assignment: CDR1 SGHAT and CDR2 FQNNGV. The CDR3 length is 15 residues. Between the trimmed V and J ends, which lost 1 base and 0 bases, there was a span of 7 bases. CDR3: CASSLAPSSYNEQFF. The CDR3 nucleotides are TGTGCCAGCAGCTTAGCCCCCAGCTCCTACAATGAGCAGTTCTTC.

CDR3 region: CASSIDSAGEETQYF. CDR3 coding DNA: TGTGCCAGTAGTATAGATTCAGCGGGGGAGGAGACCCAGTACTTC. The gene calls are TRBV19 and TRBJ2-5, with 8 bases lining up with TRBD2. The V and J ends lost 0 bases and 5 bases, in that order; junction bases with no gene match: 5. The CDR3 totals 15 residues. Germline CDR1 and CDR2: LNHDA and SQIVND (reference sequence). Supplemented by reference TRBV19 and TRBJ2-5, the full variable domain reads DGGITQSPKYLFRKEGQNVTLSCEQNLNHDAMYWYRQDPGQGLRLIYYSQIVNDFQKGDIAEGYSVSREKKESFPLTVTSAQKNPTAFYLCASSIDSAGEETQYFGPGTRLLVL.

The chain joins TRBV5-1 to TRBJ2-1; possibly TRBD2 for D (5 bases). Germline CDR1 reads SGHRS; CDR2 reads YFSETQ. V shed 0 bases and J shed 4 bases, with 17 bases lying between them. This CDR3 contains 17 residues. The CDR3 coding sequence is TGCGCCAGCAGCTTGGCACTAGGTTTGGGAGCTTACAATGAGCAGTTCTTC. Translation gives CASSLALGLGAYNEQFF. Full variable domain (outside the CDR3, taken from reference TRBV5-1 and TRBJ2-1): KAGVTQTPRYLIKTRGQQVTLSCSPISGHRSVSWYQQTPGQGLQFLFEYFSETQRNKGNFPGRFSGRQFSNSRSEMNVSTLELGDSALYLCASSLALGLGAYNEQFFGPGTRLTVL.

This clone was seen just once. Different DNA sequences within this sample yield the same CDR3. The chain carries TRBV18 and TRBJ2-5; TRBD2 is a possible D gene (5 bases). The CDR3 has 13 amino acids. V was cut by 3 bases and J by 3 bases, with 8 bases left in between. Germline-derived CDR1 and CDR2 are KGHSH and LQKENI. The CDR3 protein is CASSPAGEETQYF. The CDR3 DNA reads TGTGCCAGCTCACCGGCCGGGGAAGAGACCCAGTACTTC.

This clone was seen only a few times. The chain combines TRBV29-1 with TRBJ1-1, with 7 bases fitting TRBD1. Germline loops: CDR1 SQVTM, CDR2 ANQGSEA. With 7 bases clipped from V and 0 bases from J, the junction kept 8 bases outside the gene matches. This CDR3 is 14 amino acids long. The CDR3 nucleotides are TGCAGCGCTCCTAAGACAGGGATGAACACTGAAGCTTTCTTT. Amino acids: CSAPKTGMNTEAFF.

The rearrangement uses TRBV29-1 and TRBJ2-7; TRBD1 matches 7 bases. The germline CDR1 and CDR2 sequences are SQVTM and ANQGSEA. The CDR3 has 15 residues. Trimming at V came to 1 base and at J to 1 base, leaving 7 bases not matched to a gene. CDR3 region: CSVEGVQGRSYEQYF. The CDR3 DNA reads TGCAGCGTTGAAGGCGTACAGGGGCGATCCTACGAGCAGTACTTC.

This clone was found once. The rearrangement links TRBV2 to TRBJ2-1, with 9 positions matching TRBD2. CDR1 is SNHLY and CDR2 is FYNNEI in the germline V gene. The CDR3 spans 15 residues. V shed 6 bases, J shed 3 bases, and the junction held 6 bases outside the gene matches. CDR3 sequence reads: CASSASSGVYNEQFF. The CDR3 DNA reads as TGTGCCAGCAGCGCTTCTAGCGGGGTCTACAATGAGCAGTTCTTC. Full variable domain (remainder filled in from reference TRBV2 and TRBJ2-1): EPEVTQTPSHQVTQMGQEVILRCVPISNHLYFYWYRQILGQKVEFLVSFYNNEISEKSEIFDDQFSVERPDGSNFTLKIRSTKLEDSAMYFCASSASSGVYNEQFFGPGTRLTVL.

V usage is TRBV28 and J usage is TRBJ2-1; 8 positions agree with TRBD1. Germline V CDR1 and CDR2: MDHEN, SYDVKM. The CDR3 is made up of 15 amino acids. J lost 7 bases, V lost 5 bases, and 10 bases had no gene match. CDR3 sequence reads: CASSTLSRGRNEQFF. For the CDR3, the DNA is TGTGCCAGCAGTACATTGAGCAGGGGGCGTAATGAGCAGTTCTTC.

V usage is TRBV7-3 and J usage is TRBJ2-3; 9 positions match TRBD1. The CDR3 is 15 amino acids. Germline CDR1 reads SGHTA; CDR2 reads FQGTGA. Losses at the gene ends were 6 bases for V and 4 bases for J; bases not matched to a gene: 8. The CDR3 reads CASSRRTGEADTQYF. The CDR3 DNA is TGTGCCAGCAGTCGAAGGACAGGGGAGGCAGATACGCAGTATTTT.

On this clone itself: The same CDR3 is also encoded by other DNA sequences in this sample. The genes are TRBV5-1 and TRBJ2-3; 12 positions agree with TRBD2. CDR3 length: 16 amino acids. Germline V gene lookup returns CDR1 SGHRS and CDR2 YFSETQ. V shed 5 bases and J 1 base; nucleotides not matched to a gene: 5. This CDR3 is CASSTRLAGGTDTQYF. As DNA, the CDR3 is TGCGCCAGCAGTACCAGACTAGCGGGAGGCACAGATACGCAGTATTTT.

The chain employs TRBV7-2 and TRBJ2-3; D perhaps matches TRBD2 (7 bases). Germline V lookup: CDR1 SGHTA, CDR2 FQGNSA. The V end lost 1 base, the J end lost 6 bases, and 14 bases lay between the germline ends. The CDR3 extends over 15 amino acids. The CDR3 region is CASSLVGGPGDTQYF. As DNA, the CDR3 is TGTGCCAGCAGCTTAGTCGGGGGGCCAGGGGATACGCAGTATTTT.